This record concerns one T cell receptor (beta chain) sequence. Extracted RNA was reverse transcribed into cDNA, the sequencing template. Here immunoSEQ multiplex PCR was the method, and the copy in TCRdb shows in-frame clones only, minus some. The table has roughly 120,000 clones, around three fifths seen once. This sample's treatment: oral pan-JAK inhibitor, 5-10 mg twice daily. With 6 bases removed from V and 0 bases from J, the gap between germline ends came to 12 bases. Germline V gives CDR1 MNHEY, CDR2 SMNVEV (reference sequence). The CDR3 has 15 amino acids. The data stem from a study of CD8+ T cells in alopecia areata.

The sample here was CD4+ T cells sorted from blood, taken at week 24, from a patient treated with tofacitinib. V gene TRBV27 combines with J gene TRBJ2-1, with D hard to call. The sequence was collected from a human donor with alopecia areata. The CDR3: CASSPGPFSYNEQFF. DNA of the CDR3: TGTGCCAGCAGCCCCGGCCCGTTCTCCTACAATGAGCAGTTCTTC.